This TCR beta chain derives from a study of untreated major depressive disorder (dated by TCRdb to the late 2010s). Background on the whole study: In this cross-sectional case-control comparison, antidepressant-free major depressive disorder patients and individually matched non-depressed controls were compared on T cell phenotype and TCR repertoire. The sequencing was a follow-up to the differences in Vbeta 5.1, Vbeta 11 and Vbeta 22 usage that flow cytometry had picked up across the whole cohort.

Of note for this clone: What antigen it recognizes has not been identified. Nothing much larger sits one base from this clone, and base qualities are not available.

The investigation overall reported the following: In every sequenced subject, the top five TRBV05-01 clones were all identified as private clones. Strict matching and exclusion criteria produced a comparatively small study sample, limiting generalizability of findings. In CD4+ T cells, sequencing confirmed that depressed patients used TRBV05-01 (Vbeta 5.1) more than controls did, with a one-tailed test giving p = 0.040. TRBV25-01 and TRBV02-01 usage followed the flow-cytometry pattern but did not reach statistical significance in the sequencing data. For the sequencing comparisons, one-tailed planned tests were applied to only three preselected Vbeta families.

CDR1 and CDR2 were assigned from the germline V gene as SGDLS and YYNGEE. V loses 3 bases at its end and J loses 6 bases; junction bases beyond the gene matches: 9. From cysteine to phenylalanine, the CDR3 is 15 amino acids long. The read is trimmed to its CDR3 DNA, 45 bases read in frame from base 1. Every depressed patient was matched in pairs with a non-depressed control on sex, age, current smoking status and body mass index. Every participant in the study was of European descent. To qualify, patients needed a DSM-IV diagnosis of major depressive disorder plus a Hamilton Rating Scale for Depression score of 18 or higher. No psychiatric medication, including antidepressants, had been taken by patients for at least 8 weeks before enrollment. Among the patients, depression severity spanned the moderate-to-severe range. All participants were excluded for major medical conditions, Axis I/II comorbidities, regular medication or illicit drug use, or drinking over 100 g alcohol weekly. From each participant, approximately 30 ml of peripheral blood was collected into EDTA tubes. Using the BD IMag Human CD4 T Lymphocyte Enrichment Set, CD4+ T cells were purified from thawed PBMCs via magnetic negative selection. Flow cytometry confirmed that the CD4+ enrichment method typically gave around 96% purity. TCRbeta sequencing was performed on a subgroup of about 5 case-control pairs selected blind to chemokine receptor expression and flow-cytometric repertoire skewing results. All blood samples were collected in the morning at 8:00 a.m., and PBMCs were isolated by Ficoll-Hypaque gradient centrifugation. PBMCs were cryopreserved by gradual cooling to -80°C and stored in liquid nitrogen until assayed.

The Qiagen DNeasy Blood and Tissue Kit was used to extract total genomic DNA from purified CD4+ T cells. Using immunoSEQ immunosequencing protocols, the TCRbeta CDR3 region, as defined by IMGT, was amplified and sequenced. The study's processing was this. Preprocessing of raw sequence data for PCR and sequencing error correction was performed by the immunoSEQ service. Data were loaded into the immunoSEQ Analyzer and further analyzed with VDJtools v1.0.7. The paired Wilcoxon signed-rank test was used to test for differences between patients and controls. TCRdb stores this immuneACCESS table with in-frame sequences only. Part of the clones is absent; in the studies checked, under half of the shortfall reflects unresolved V genes, and no reason is known for the rest. Clone size and V and J calls were adopted from that table, with D and trimming inferred from the DNA. This sample has more than 25,000 clones in its table, and 91% of those were observed once. The biggest ten clones account for 0.72% of the sample.

The V and J genes are TRBV9 and TRBJ2-3; 8 middle bases align to TRBD1. The source of this sequence is a young woman with major depressive disorder. Sequencing was carried out using CD4+ T cells from PBMCs. For the CDR3, the sequence is CASSARTGRGDTQYF. The nucleotide sequence reads TGTGCCAGCAGCGCGAGGACAGGGAGAGGGGATACGCAGTATTTT.